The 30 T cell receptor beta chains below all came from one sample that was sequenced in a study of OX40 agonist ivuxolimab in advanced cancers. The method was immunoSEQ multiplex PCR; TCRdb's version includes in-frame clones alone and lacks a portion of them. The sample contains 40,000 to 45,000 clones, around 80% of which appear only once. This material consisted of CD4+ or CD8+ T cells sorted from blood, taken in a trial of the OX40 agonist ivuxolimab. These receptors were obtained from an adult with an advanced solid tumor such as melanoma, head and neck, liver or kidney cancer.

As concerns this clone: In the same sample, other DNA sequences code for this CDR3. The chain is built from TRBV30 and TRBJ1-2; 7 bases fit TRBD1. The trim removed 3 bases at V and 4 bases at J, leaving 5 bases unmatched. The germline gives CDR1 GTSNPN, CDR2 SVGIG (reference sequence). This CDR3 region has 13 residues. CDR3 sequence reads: CAWSRDRPYGYTF. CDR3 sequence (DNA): TGTGCCTGGAGCCGGGACAGACCCTATGGCTACACCTTC.

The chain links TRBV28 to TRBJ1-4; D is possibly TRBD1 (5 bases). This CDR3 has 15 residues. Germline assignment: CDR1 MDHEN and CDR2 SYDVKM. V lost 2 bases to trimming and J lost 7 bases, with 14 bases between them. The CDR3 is CASSLQGVMSEKLFF. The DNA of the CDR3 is TGTGCCAGCAGTTTACAAGGGGTGATGAGTGAAAAACTGTTTTTT.

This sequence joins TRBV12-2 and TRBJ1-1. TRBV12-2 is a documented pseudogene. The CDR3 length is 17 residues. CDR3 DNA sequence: TGTGCAAGTCGCTTAGCCACAAATTGGGGAAAGGACACTGAAGCTTTCTTT. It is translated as CASRLATNWGKDTEAFF.

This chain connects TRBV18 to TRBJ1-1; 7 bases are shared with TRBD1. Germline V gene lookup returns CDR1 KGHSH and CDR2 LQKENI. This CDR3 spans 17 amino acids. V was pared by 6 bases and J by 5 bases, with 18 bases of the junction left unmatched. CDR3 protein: CASSPPGRGRLGTEAFF. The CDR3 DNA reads TGTGCCAGCTCCCCCCCCGGGAGGGGGCGTCTTGGGACTGAAGCTTTCTTT.

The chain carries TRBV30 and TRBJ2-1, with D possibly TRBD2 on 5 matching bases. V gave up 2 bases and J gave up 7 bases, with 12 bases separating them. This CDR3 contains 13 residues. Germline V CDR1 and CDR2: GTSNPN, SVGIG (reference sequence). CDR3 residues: CAWSSLLGNEQFF. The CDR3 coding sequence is TGTGCCTGGAGTTCCCTACTAGGGAATGAGCAGTTCTTC. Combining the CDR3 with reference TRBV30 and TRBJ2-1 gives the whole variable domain SQTIHQWPATLVQPVGSPLSLECTVEGTSNPNLYWYRQAAGRGLQLLFYSVGIGQISSEVPQNLSASRPQDRQFILSSKKLLLSDSGFYLCAWSSLLGNEQFFGPGTRLTVL.

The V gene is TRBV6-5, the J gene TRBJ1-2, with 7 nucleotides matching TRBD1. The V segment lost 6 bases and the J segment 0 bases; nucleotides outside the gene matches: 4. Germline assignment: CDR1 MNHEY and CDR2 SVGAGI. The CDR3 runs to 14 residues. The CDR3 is CASRRGTANYGYTF. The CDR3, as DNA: TGTGCCAGCAGGCGCGGGACAGCTAACTATGGCTACACCTTC.

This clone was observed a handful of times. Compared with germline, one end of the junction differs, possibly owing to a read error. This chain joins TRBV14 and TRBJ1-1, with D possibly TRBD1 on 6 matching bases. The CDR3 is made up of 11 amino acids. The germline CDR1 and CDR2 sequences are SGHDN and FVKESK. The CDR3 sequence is CASSQGGQGTF. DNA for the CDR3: TGTGCCAGCAGCCAAGGAGGGCAGGGGACCTTT.

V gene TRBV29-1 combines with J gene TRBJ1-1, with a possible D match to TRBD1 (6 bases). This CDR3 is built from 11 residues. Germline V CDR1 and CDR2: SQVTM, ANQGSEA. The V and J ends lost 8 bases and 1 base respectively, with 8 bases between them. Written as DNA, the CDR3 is TGCAGCTTAGGGGGGAACACTGAAGCTTTCTTT. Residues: CSLGGNTEAFF.

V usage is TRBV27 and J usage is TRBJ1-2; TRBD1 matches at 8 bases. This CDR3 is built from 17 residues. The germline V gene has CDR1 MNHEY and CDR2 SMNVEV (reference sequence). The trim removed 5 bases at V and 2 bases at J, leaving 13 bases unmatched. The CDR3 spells CASSPYPGQAMNYGYTF. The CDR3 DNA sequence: TGTGCCAGCAGTCCCTACCCGGGACAGGCTATGAACTATGGCTACACCTTC.

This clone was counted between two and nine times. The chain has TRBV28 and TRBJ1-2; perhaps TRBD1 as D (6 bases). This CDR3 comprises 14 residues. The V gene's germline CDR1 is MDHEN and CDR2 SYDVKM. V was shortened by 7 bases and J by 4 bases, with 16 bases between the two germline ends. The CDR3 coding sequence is TGTGCCAGCAACCGCAGGGGAGGGTCCTATGGCTACACCTTC. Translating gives CASNRRGGSYGYTF.

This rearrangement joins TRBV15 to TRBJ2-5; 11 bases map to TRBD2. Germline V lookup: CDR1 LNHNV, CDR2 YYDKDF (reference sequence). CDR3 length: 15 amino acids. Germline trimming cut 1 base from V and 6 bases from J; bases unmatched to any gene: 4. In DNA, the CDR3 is TGTGCCACCAGCAGAGGGACTAGCGGGTGGCAGACCCAGTACTTC. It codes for CATSRGTSGWQTQYF.

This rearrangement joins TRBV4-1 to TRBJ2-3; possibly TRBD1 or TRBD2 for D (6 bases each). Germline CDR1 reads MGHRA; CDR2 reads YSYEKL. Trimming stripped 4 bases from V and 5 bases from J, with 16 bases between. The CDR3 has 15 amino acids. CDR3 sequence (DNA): TGCGCCAGCAGCCCTCTGGGGGGCGACAGAGATACGCAGTATTTT. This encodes CASSPLGGDRDTQYF.

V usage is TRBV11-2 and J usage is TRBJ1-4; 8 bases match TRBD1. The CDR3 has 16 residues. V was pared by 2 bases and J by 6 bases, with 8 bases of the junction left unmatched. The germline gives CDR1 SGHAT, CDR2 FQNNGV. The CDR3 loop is CASSLSLQGGDEKLFF. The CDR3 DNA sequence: TGTGCCAGCAGCTTAAGTTTACAGGGGGGGGATGAAAAACTGTTTTTT.

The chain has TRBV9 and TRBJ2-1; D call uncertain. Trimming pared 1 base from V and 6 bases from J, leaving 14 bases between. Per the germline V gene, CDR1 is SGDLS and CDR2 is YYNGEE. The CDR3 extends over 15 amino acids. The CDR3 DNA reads TGTGCCAGCAGCGTATTTGGCCAACCCGGCAATGAGCAGTTCTTC. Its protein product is CASSVFGQPGNEQFF.

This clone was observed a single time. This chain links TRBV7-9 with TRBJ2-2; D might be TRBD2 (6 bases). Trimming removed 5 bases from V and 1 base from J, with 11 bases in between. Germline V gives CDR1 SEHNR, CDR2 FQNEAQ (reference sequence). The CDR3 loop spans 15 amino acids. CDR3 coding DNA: TGTGCCAGCAGCCCGGTGGGAGGGAACACCGGGGAGCTGTTTTTT. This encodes CASSPVGGNTGELFF.

The CDR3 is CASSPGTSQETQYF. The CDR3 nucleotides read TGCGCCAGCAGCCCGGGGACTTCTCAAGAGACCCAGTACTTC. This sequence joins TRBV5-1 and TRBJ2-5; perhaps TRBD2 as D (6 bases). Per germline, CDR1 SGHRS and CDR2 YFSETQ. The CDR3 covers 14 residues. V lost 4 bases and J lost 2, with 12 bases in between.

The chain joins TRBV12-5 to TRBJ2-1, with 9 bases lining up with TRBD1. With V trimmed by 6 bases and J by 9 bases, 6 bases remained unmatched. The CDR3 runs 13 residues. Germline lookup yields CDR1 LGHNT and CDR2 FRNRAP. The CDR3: CASGRDRVGEQFF. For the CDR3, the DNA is TGTGCTAGTGGAAGGGACAGGGTAGGTGAGCAGTTCTTC.

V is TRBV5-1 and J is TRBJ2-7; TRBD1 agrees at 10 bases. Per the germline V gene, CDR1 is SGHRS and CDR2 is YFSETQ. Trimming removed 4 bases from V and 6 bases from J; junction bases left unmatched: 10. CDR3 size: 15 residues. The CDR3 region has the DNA TGCGCCAGCAGCCCCGGAGGGACAGGGGCTTCCGAGCAGTACTTC. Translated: CASSPGGTGASEQYF.

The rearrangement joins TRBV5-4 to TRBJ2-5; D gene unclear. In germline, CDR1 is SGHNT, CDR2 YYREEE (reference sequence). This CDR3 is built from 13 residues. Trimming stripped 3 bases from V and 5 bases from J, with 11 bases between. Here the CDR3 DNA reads TGTGCCAGCAGCTCGGTCGGTGGGGAGACCCAGTACTTC. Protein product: CASSSVGGETQYF.

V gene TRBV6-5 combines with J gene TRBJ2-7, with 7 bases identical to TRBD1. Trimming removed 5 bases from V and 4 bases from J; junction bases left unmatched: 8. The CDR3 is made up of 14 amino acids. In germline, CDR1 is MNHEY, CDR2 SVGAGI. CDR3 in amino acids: CASSNRQGGYEQYF. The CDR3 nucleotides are TGTGCCAGCAGTAACCGACAGGGTGGGTACGAGCAGTACTTC.

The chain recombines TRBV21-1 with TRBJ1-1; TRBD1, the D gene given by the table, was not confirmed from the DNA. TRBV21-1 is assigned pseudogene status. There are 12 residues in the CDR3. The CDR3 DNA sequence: TGTGCCAGCAGGCGATTGACAGGGGAAGCTTTCTTT. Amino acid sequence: CASRRLTGEAFF.

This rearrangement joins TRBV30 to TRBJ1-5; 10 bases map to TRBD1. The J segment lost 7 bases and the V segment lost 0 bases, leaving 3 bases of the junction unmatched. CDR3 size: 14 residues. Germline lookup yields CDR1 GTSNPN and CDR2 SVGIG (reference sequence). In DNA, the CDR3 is TGTGCCTGGAGTGTAGGGACAGGGGAACAGCCCCAGCATTTT. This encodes CAWSVGTGEQPQHF.

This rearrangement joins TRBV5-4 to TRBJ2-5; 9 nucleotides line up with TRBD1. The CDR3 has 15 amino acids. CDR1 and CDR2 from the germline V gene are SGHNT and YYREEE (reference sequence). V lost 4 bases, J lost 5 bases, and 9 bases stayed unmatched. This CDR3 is CASSRKQGAGETQYF. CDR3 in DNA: TGTGCCAGCAGCAGAAAACAGGGGGCAGGGGAGACCCAGTACTTC.

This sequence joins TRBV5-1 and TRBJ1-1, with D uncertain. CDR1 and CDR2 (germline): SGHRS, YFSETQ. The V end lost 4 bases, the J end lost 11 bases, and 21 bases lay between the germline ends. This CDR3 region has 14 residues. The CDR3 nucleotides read TGCGCCAGCAGCCCCGGAACCGTGGACGGGGATGCTTTCTTT. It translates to CASSPGTVDGDAFF.

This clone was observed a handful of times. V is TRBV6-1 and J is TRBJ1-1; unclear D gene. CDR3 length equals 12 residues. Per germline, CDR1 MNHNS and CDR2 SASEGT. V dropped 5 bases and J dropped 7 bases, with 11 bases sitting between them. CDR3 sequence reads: CASSLGNFEAFF. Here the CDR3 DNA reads TGTGCCAGCAGTCTTGGCAACTTTGAAGCTTTCTTT.

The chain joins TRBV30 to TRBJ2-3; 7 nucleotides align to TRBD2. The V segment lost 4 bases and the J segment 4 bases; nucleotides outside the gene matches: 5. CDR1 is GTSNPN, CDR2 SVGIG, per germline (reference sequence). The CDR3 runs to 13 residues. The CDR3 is CAWTSGTADTQYF. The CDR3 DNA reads TGTGCCTGGACTAGCGGTACCGCAGATACGCAGTATTTT.

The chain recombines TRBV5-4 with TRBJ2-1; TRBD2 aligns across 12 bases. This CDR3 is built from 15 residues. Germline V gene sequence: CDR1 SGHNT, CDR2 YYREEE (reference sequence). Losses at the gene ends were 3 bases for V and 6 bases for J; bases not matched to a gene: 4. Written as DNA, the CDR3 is TGTGCCAGCAGCTCACTAGCGGGAGGAGGCAATGAGCAGTTCTTC. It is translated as CASSSLAGGGNEQFF.

CDR3 nucleotide sequence: TGTGCCAGCAGCTTGGAGGCACGCTCACCCCTCCACTTT. Protein: CASSLEARSPLHF. This chain links TRBV5-8 with TRBJ1-6, with D unclear. V was pared by 0 bases and J by 10 bases, with 8 bases between. The CDR3 covers 13 residues. From germline, CDR1 is SGHTS and CDR2 YDEGEE. The full variable domain, in which reference TRBV5-8 and TRBJ1-6 provide the parts outside the CDR3, is EAGVTQSPTHLIKTRGQQATLRCSPISGHTSVYWYQQALGLGLQFLLWYDEGEERNRGNFPPRFSGRQFPNYSSELNVNALELEDSALYLCASSLEARSPLHFGNGTRLTVT.

This chain's CDR3 is CASSLVGRNTEAFF. CDR3 DNA: TGTGCCAGCAGCTTAGTAGGGAGGAACACTGAAGCTTTCTTT. The chain combines TRBV7-8 with TRBJ1-1; no clear D gene. Trimming took 1 base from V and 1 from J, leaving 7 bases between them. Germline V gene sequence: CDR1 SGHVS, CDR2 FQNEAQ. CDR3 size: 14 residues.

The CDR3 loop is CASSLWRFTDTQYF. The CDR3 DNA follows: TGTGCCAGCAGTTTGTGGCGATTCACAGATACGCAGTATTTT. The chain recombines TRBV27 with TRBJ2-3; no reliable D call. The CDR3 has 14 amino acids. CDR1 and CDR2 from the germline V gene are MNHEY and SMNVEV (reference sequence). The ends were cut back, 3 bases at V and 2 bases at J, with 9 bases in the middle.